This is a list of T cell receptor beta chains from one sample in a study of blood T cell repertoires in COVID-19. The method was immunoSEQ multiplex PCR; TCRdb's version includes in-frame clones alone and lacks a portion of them. The sample has fewer than 250,000 clones, roughly 80% seen once. Sequences were obtained from peripheral blood. These receptors were taken from a human donor in a cohort sampled during active COVID-19. CDR3s include the opening cysteine and the closing phenylalanine or tryptophan. Fields, in order: clone size, J gene, V gene, D gene, CDR3 DNA, CDR3 protein. D genes are given only for firm matches. The size of a clone is reported for some rows only, either as once, few or many, or as a class for expanded clones.

- TRBJ2-2 TRBV9 - TGTGCCAGCAGCGTCACACAGGGAGCGAACACCGGGGAGCTGTTTTTT CASSVTQGANTGELFF
many TRBJ2-3 TRBV7-2 TRBD2 TGTGCCAGCAGCGCCCGACTAGCGGGGCCAGATACGCAGTATTTT CASSARLAGPDTQYF
- TRBJ2-2 TRBV7-3 - TGTGCCAGCAGCTTAACGCCGGCAGGGTGGGGTGAAACCGGGGAGCTGTTTTTT CASSLTPAGWGETGELFF
- TRBJ1-2 TRBV6-1 TRBD1 TGTGCCAGCAGTGTCGGGACAGGGTTTGGGGGTAACTATGGCTACACCTTC CASSVGTGFGGNYGYTF
- TRBJ2-5 TRBV24-1 - TGTGCCACTGAGGCATTAGAGACCCAGTACTTC CATEALETQYF
once TRBJ2-3 TRBV15 TRBD2 TGTGCCACCAGCAGACCTAGCGGCCGAAGCACAGATACGCAGTATTTT CATSRPSGRSTDTQYF
- TRBJ1-5 TRBV15 - TGTGCCACCGCACAGGGTAGCAATCAGCCCCAGCATTTT CATAQGSNQPQHF
- TRBJ1-1 TRBV19 - TGTGCCAGTCGAGCCCCCTGGTCAGGGGCGGCGACTGAAGCTTTCTTT CASRAPWSGAATEAFF
- TRBJ1-1 TRBV18 - TGTGCCAGCTCACTGAGGACAGATTTGAACACTGAAGCTTTCTTT CASSLRTDLNTEAFF
- TRBJ2-7 TRBV5-1 TRBD2 TGCGCCAGCAGCTTGGGCGGGAGCCATCCTTCCGAGCAGTACTTC CASSLGGSHPSEQYF
- TRBJ1-4 TRBV5-1 - TGCGCCAGCAGCTTGGACAGACCAACTAATGAAAAACTGTTTTTT CASSLDRPTNEKLFF
- TRBJ1-6 TRBV28 TRBD1 TGTGCCAGCAGTTTAGGACAGGGATATTCACCCCTCCACTTT CASSLGQGYSPLHF
- TRBJ1-5 TRBV11-1 - TGTGCCAGCAGCTTAGGTGCAGATCAGCCCCAGCATTTT CASSLGADQPQHF